This T cell receptor beta chain was captured in a study of T cells in Graves' hyperthyroidism and ophthalmopathy. The CDR3 regions of TCR beta were amplified from RNA transcripts. HTBI primers were used for first-round RT-PCR of the TCR CDR3. TCRdb used MiXCR to reprocess the multiplex PCR reads, holding one entry per CDR3 protein. Seen here are roughly 98,000 distinct CDR3 sequences, roughly 40% observed once, and the top ten hold around 9.6%. V lost 0 bases and J 4 bases, leaving 6 bases between the germline ends. Germline CDR1 reads MNHEY; CDR2 reads SVGAGI. The CDR3 contains 13 residues. Thyroid ultrasound and orbital computed tomography, with clinical symptoms and serum thyroxine and TRAb, informed diagnoses. The sample holds many counts of this clonotype.

This clonotype originated in a young woman with Graves' hyperthyroidism. This sequence joins TRBV6-5 and TRBJ2-5; D unresolved. Source material: peripheral blood or thyroid tissue (not recorded which). CDR3 sequence reads: CASSYSLSETQYF. CDR3 coding DNA: TGTGCCAGCAGTTACTCGTTGTCAGAGACCCAGTACTTC.